These T cell receptor beta chains were read from a single sample in a study of tumor-infiltrating lymphocytes in glioblastoma multiforme. A single record per CDR3 protein comes from TCRdb applying MiXCR to the multiplex PCR reads. The repertoire holds tens of thousands of distinct CDR3 sequences, with under 70% as singletons. The specimen sequenced was brain tumor tissue. These receptor sequences come from a male donor with glioblastoma. Both conserved end residues are part of each CDR3. D genes are given only for firm matches. Only some rows state a clone size, as once, few, many or a class for expanded clones.

>TRBV12-3/TRBV12-4|NA|TRBJ1-2|NA
TGTGCCATCAGCGCACAGGTGGCCTATGGCTACACCTTC
CAISAQVAYGYTF
>TRBV4-2|NA|TRBJ1-2|medium-sized
TGTGCCAGCAGCCAAGGCGGGAACTATGGCTACACCTTC
CASSQGGNYGYTF
>TRBV6-2/TRBV6-3|NA|TRBJ2-7|NA
TGTGCCAGCAGACGGGCAGGGCGGTACGGGCAGTACTTC
CASRRAGRYGQYF
>TRBV29-1|TRBD2|TRBJ2-2|NA
TGCAGTGTTGAAGTGGGGACTAGCGGTAACACCGGGGAGCTGTCTTTT
CSVEVGTSGNTGELSF
>TRBV6-5|TRBD1|TRBJ1-6|NA
TGTGCCAGCAGCTTACAGGGGCCGGGAAGTTCGCCCCTCCACTTT
CASSLQGPGSSPLHF
>TRBV6-5|TRBD2|TRBJ2-1|NA
TGTGCCGGCAGTTACTCGGGGGGGAATGAGCAGTTCTTC
CAGSYSGGNEQFF
>TRBV12-3/TRBV12-4|NA|TRBJ2-7|NA
TGTGCCAGCAGTTTTCAGCATGGCAAGCAGTACTTC
CASSFQHGKQYF
>TRBV6-1|TRBD1|TRBJ1-4|NA
TGTGCCAGCAGTATAACAACGACAGGGATTAATGAAAAACTGTTTTTT
CASSITTTGINEKLFF
>TRBV20-1|TRBD2|TRBJ2-3|once
TGCAATGCTAGGTCGGGAGGGCCGCGCACAGATACGCGGTATTTT
CNARSGGPRTDTRYF
>TRBV7-2|TRBD2|TRBJ2-1|many
TGTGCCAGCAGCACCCGGGAGGCTAGGACCCACAATGAGCAGTTCTTC
CASSTREARTHNEQFF
>TRBV5-1|NA|TRBJ1-1|NA
TGCGCCACTAGCTTCGGACAGATTATTTCGGGCACTGAAGCTTTCTTT
CATSFGQIISGTEAFF
>TRBV5-1|TRBD2|TRBJ2-1|NA
TGCGCCAGCAGCTTCGTGTCAGCGGGAGGTGAGCAGTTCTTC
CASSFVSAGGEQFF
>TRBV20-1|NA|TRBJ1-6|NA
TGCAGTGCCACATCAGGACTGGATAATTCACCCCTCCGCTTT
CSATSGLDNSPLRF
>TRBV4-1|TRBD1|TRBJ1-2|NA
TGCGCCAGCAGCCAAGAGAGGACAGGGAACAACTGTGGCTACACCTTC
CASSQERTGNNCGYTF
>TRBV30|NA|TRBJ2-5|many
TGTGCCTGGAGTGTACGGGCAGGGAGTTTGGAGACCCAGTACTTC
CAWSVRAGSLETQYF
>TRBV28|TRBD1|TRBJ1-2|few
TGTGCCAGCAGTTTCGCGACAGGGGGCTACTATGGCTACACCTTC
CASSFATGGYYGYTF
>TRBV5-5|NA|TRBJ2-7|many
TGTGCCAGCAGCTTGGCTTGGGTCGGAACCTACGAGCAGTACTTC
CASSLAWVGTYEQYF
>TRBV5-6|NA|TRBJ2-3|few
TGTGCCAGTAGCTTGGTCGCGCCAGACACGCAATATTTT
CASSLVAPDTQYF
>TRBV12-3/TRBV12-4|NA|TRBJ2-2|NA
TGTGCCAGCAGTCCCGTAGCATTTAACACCGGGAAGCTGTTTTTT
CASSPVAFNTGKLFF
>TRBV5-1|NA|TRBJ2-6|few
TGCGCCAGCAGCCCAACGGACTACTACTCTGGGGCCAACGTCCTGACTTTC
CASSPTDYYSGANVLTF
>TRBV30|NA|TRBJ1-1|many
TGTGCCTGGACAGCTCCAAGGAGCACTGAAGCTTTCTTT
CAWTAPRSTEAFF
>TRBV12-3/TRBV12-4|NA|TRBJ1-5|NA
TGTGCCAGCAGTTTAACGGCAAACAATCAGCCCCAGCATTTT
CASSLTANNQPQHF
>TRBV11-3|TRBD2|TRBJ2-2|NA
TGTGCCAGCAGCCCCGGGACTAGCGGGAGGGCGGCCGGGGAGCTGTTTTTT
CASSPGTSGRAAGELFF
>TRBV6-1|NA|TRBJ2-7|NA
TGTGCCAGCATTGGGGAAAGTTCCTGCGAGCAGTACTTC
CASIGESSCEQYF
>TRBV20-1|NA|TRBJ2-3|NA
TGCAGTGCAGCAGGGGATATGAGCAATCAGCCCCAGTATTTT
CSAAGDMSNQPQYF
>TRBV4-1|NA|TRBJ2-7|few
TGCGCCAGCAGCCAAGTTGCTAGCGACTACGAGCAGTACTTC
CASSQVASDYEQYF
>TRBV20-1|NA|TRBJ1-4|NA
TGCAGTGTTAGAAAACTAGGTGGAAATGAAAAACTGTTTTTT
CSVRKLGGNEKLFF
>TRBV6-1|NA|TRBJ1-1|few
TGTGCCAGCGGTGGGGGTTTAGGGAAGACTGAAGCTTACTTT
CASGGGLGKTEAYF
>TRBV7-6|TRBD2|TRBJ2-3|NA
TGTGCCAGCAGCTTAGGAGTATTCGGACTAGCGGGAGCAGATATGCAGTATTTT
CASSLGVFGLAGADMQYF
>TRBV6-1|NA|TRBJ2-1|NA
TGCGCCAGCAGTGTCGGGACCCAGAATCTCGATGAGCAGTTCTTC
CASSVGTQNLDEQFF
>TRBV11-2|NA|TRBJ1-1|medium-sized
TGTGCCAGCAGCAGACAGACGAACACTGAAGCTTTCTTT
CASSRQTNTEAFF
>TRBV29-1|NA|TRBJ2-1|once
TGCAGCGTGGATGACCGGGGATTAGGGCAGTTCTTC
CSVDDRGLGQFF
>TRBV30|NA|TRBJ1-5|NA
TGTACCTGGAGCCGAAGGGCCTCCCAACAGCCCCAGCATTTT
CTWSRRASQQPQHF
>TRBV12-3/TRBV12-4|NA|TRBJ1-2|NA
TGCGCCAGCACCCCAGTGGGCTATAGCTACACCTTC
CASTPVGYSYTF
>TRBV6-6|TRBD1|TRBJ2-7|NA
TGTGCCAGCATATACGGGACAGGGGTCGATAGCTACGAGCAGTACTTC
CASIYGTGVDSYEQYF
>TRBV20-1|NA|TRBJ1-1|NA
TGCAGTGCTAGAGATCGGATGGGGGGCTCCATGAACACTAAAGCTTTCTTT
CSARDRMGGSMNTKAFF
>TRBV20-1|NA|TRBJ2-7|NA
TGCAGTGCCGCTAACAAGGGATACCCCTACGAGCAGTACTTC
CSAANKGYPYEQYF
>TRBV11-2|NA|TRBJ2-7|medium-sized
TGTGCCAGCAGCTTAGGGGACCTCGGAGGCGAGCAGTACTTC
CASSLGDLGGEQYF
>TRBV28|NA|TRBJ1-5|NA
TGTGCCAGCAGTTTACTAGCGATAGGGAGTCGGCCCCAGCATTTT
CASSLLAIGSRPQHF
>TRBV20-1|NA|TRBJ2-2|many
TGCAGTGCGACCGGCTCGGGGGACTCCACCGGGGAGCTGTTTTTT
CSATGSGDSTGELFF
>TRBV11-3|NA|TRBJ2-3|NA
TGTACCAGCAACTTATCCACCATACCTAGCACAGATACGCAATATTTT
CTSNLSTIPSTDTQYF
>TRBV6-1|NA|TRBJ2-2|many
TGTGCCAGCAGTGAAGTAGGGGCTGGACGGTCGAACACCGGGGAGCTGTTTTTT
CASSEVGAGRSNTGELFF
>TRBV7-9|TRBD2|TRBJ2-1|many
TGTGCCAGCAGGGCGACTAGCGGGAGGGCCGCAACTGAGCAGTTCTTC
CASRATSGRAATEQFF
>TRBV11-2|NA|TRBJ2-3|once
TGCGTCAGCAGCTTCGGTCCGGGACGAGATACGCGGTATTTT
CVSSFGPGRDTRYF
>TRBV2|NA|TRBJ2-5|few
TGTGCCATCATAGGCGGGGAAGAGACCCAGTACTTC
CAIIGGEETQYF
>TRBV29-1|NA|TRBJ1-1|once
TGCAACGTTGAAAGGACTTCCAAGGCTCTCTTT
CNVERTSKALF
>TRBV6-6|NA|TRBJ2-3|once
TGTGCTAGCACTAGTGGAGATACGCAGTATTTT
CASTSGDTQYF
>TRBV20-1|NA|TRBJ2-3|NA
TGCAGTGCTCCGCGTAGCGACGCCAGCACAGATACGCAGTATTTT
CSAPRSDASTDTQYF
>TRBV20-1|NA|TRBJ1-1|NA
TGCAGTGTGCCCCGACACACCCTGAACGCTGAAGCTTTCTTT
CSVPRHTLNAEAFF
>TRBV12-3/TRBV12-4|NA|TRBJ1-1|once
TGTGCCAGCAGTTTTCCGAGTAAGGCTTTCTTT
CASSFPSKAFF
>TRBV29-1|NA|TRBJ2-5|medium-sized
TGCAGCGCTAACGTCATGCAAGAGACCCAGTACTTC
CSANVMQETQYF